The 29 T cell receptor beta chains given below trace back to one sample, sequenced in a study of shared clonotypes between healthy human individuals. TCRdb keeps only in-frame clones here, not all; method: immunoSEQ multiplex PCR. The sample consists of 150,000 to 200,000 clones, roughly 91% of them appearing once. Input material: naive CD4+ T cells sorted from blood. Subset meaning: CD45RA+ positively selected. The origin of the receptors is a woman aged 25 to 45 in good health.

The V call is TRBV27, the J call TRBJ1-5, with D possibly being TRBD1 (5 bases). The CDR3 loop spans 16 amino acids. Germline V gene lookup returns CDR1 MNHEY and CDR2 SMNVEV (reference sequence). Between the trimmed V and J ends, which lost 0 bases and 0 bases, there was a span of 9 bases. CDR3: CASSLSEGYSNQPQHF. CDR3 coding DNA: TGTGCCAGCAGTTTATCTGAGGGGTATAGCAATCAGCCCCAGCATTTT.

This chain joins TRBV19 and TRBJ2-7; the D gene is possibly TRBD2 (6 bases). The CDR3 length is 15 residues. The germline V gene has CDR1 LNHDA and CDR2 SQIVND (reference sequence). V lost 2 bases and J lost 2, with 13 bases in between. DNA for the CDR3: TGTGCCAGTAGTATATATCCGGGAGAGCCCTACGAGCAGTACTTC. It specifies CASSIYPGEPYEQYF.

The V and J genes are TRBV30 and TRBJ2-1; D remains ambiguous. The V gene lost 7 bases and the J gene lost 5 bases, with 21 bases spanning the gap. The CDR3 spans 15 residues. CDR1 is GTSNPN and CDR2 is SVGIG in the germline V gene (reference sequence). The CDR3 loop is CALTKVGKLNNEQFF. Here the CDR3 DNA reads TGTGCCTTAACAAAAGTAGGCAAATTAAACAATGAGCAGTTCTTC.

J is TRBJ2-5 and V is TRBV28, with D tentatively TRBD2 (6 bases). Trimming pared 4 bases from V and 4 bases from J, leaving 10 bases between. Germline CDR1 and CDR2: MDHEN and SYDVKM. This CDR3 is built from 13 residues. CDR3 sequence: CASSSGGGETQYF. CDR3 DNA: TGTGCCAGCAGTTCTGGGGGAGGAGAGACCCAGTACTTC. The full variable domain, with the rest looked up from reference TRBV28 and TRBJ2-5, is DVKVTQSSRYLVKRTGEKVFLECVQDMDHENMFWYRQDPGLGLRLIYFSYDVKMKEKGDIPEGYSVSREKKERFSLILESASTNQTSMYLCASSSGGGETQYFGPGTRLLVL.

The chain employs TRBV28 and TRBJ1-5; 10 bases fit TRBD1. Germline V gene lookup returns CDR1 MDHEN and CDR2 SYDVKM. After removal of 7 bases from V and 2 bases from J, the junction contained 11 bases not matched to a gene. CDR3 length: 17 amino acids. This CDR3 is CASNRDRGDFGNQPQHF. In nucleotides, the CDR3 is TGTGCCAGCAACCGGGACAGGGGAGACTTCGGCAATCAGCCCCAGCATTTT.

On this clone itself: Other DNA sequences from this sample encode an identical CDR3 as well. The chain uses TRBV18 and TRBJ2-7; no definite D call. CDR1 and CDR2 from the germline V gene are KGHSH and LQKENI. The length of the CDR3 is 13 residues. V gave up 0 bases and J gave up 4 bases, with 7 bases separating them. In nucleotides, the CDR3 is TGTGCCAGCTCACCACCCCCTGGTTACGAGCAGTACTTC. Encoded protein: CASSPPPGYEQYF.

The CDR3 DNA reads as TGTGCCAGCAGTTTGGCTCGCGATGAGCAGTTCTTC. Its protein product is CASSLARDEQFF. The V and J genes are TRBV28 and TRBJ2-1; D is uncertain. Trimming left V 3 bases short and J 8 bases short, with 8 bases between. This CDR3 is 12 amino acids long. CDR1 and CDR2 from the germline V gene are MDHEN and SYDVKM.

The chain combines TRBV21-1 with TRBJ1-4; TRBD1 was called by the table and not checked on the DNA. TRBV21-1 is a recognized pseudogene. The CDR3 length is 14 residues. CDR3 in DNA: TGTGCCAGCAGCAAAGTAGGGACAGGGGAAAAACTGTTTTTT. Protein sequence: CASSKVGTGEKLFF.

As DNA, the CDR3 is TGCGCCAGCAGCCTTCGGACCGAGCGTGTGGAAAAACTGTTTTTT. Translated, it gives CASSLRTERVEKLFF. The chain uses TRBV5-1 and TRBJ1-4; D not resolved. The CDR3 is 15 residues long. The germline gives CDR1 SGHRS, CDR2 YFSETQ. The V and J ends lost 4 bases and 8 bases respectively, with 18 bases between them.

The chain links TRBV9 to TRBJ2-5; 14 positions match TRBD2. The trim removed 4 bases at V and 5 bases at J, leaving 7 bases unmatched. Germline values: CDR1 SGDLS, CDR2 YYNGEE. The CDR3 covers 16 residues. This CDR3 is CASSPGTSGSFETQYF. CDR3 nucleotide sequence: TGTGCCAGCAGCCCGGGGACTAGCGGGAGTTTCGAGACCCAGTACTTC.

The chain links TRBV10-3 to TRBJ2-1; D perhaps matches TRBD2 (5 bases). This CDR3 contains 15 residues. Deletions cut 5 bases from V and 0 bases from J, with 11 bases between. Per germline, CDR1 ENHRY and CDR2 SYGVKD. In DNA, the CDR3 is TGTGCCATCAGTATCACGGGGAGCTCCTACAATGAGCAGTTCTTC. Its protein is CAISITGSSYNEQFF.

This chain connects TRBV4-2 to TRBJ2-7; TRBD1 agrees at 9 bases. This CDR3 is built from 16 residues. From germline, CDR1 is LGHNA and CDR2 YNFKEQ. V lost 4 bases, J lost 1 base, and 8 bases stayed unmatched. CDR3 sequence reads: CASSLRRTGVSYEQYF. CDR3 nucleotide sequence: TGTGCCAGCAGCCTGCGTAGGACAGGGGTGTCCTACGAGCAGTACTTC.

CDR3 residues: CASSLLGLSEQYF. The CDR3, as DNA: TGTGCCAGCAGCTTATTAGGGTTGAGCGAGCAGTACTTC. The J gene is TRBJ2-7, the V gene TRBV7-8; no definite D call. The CDR3 is 13 amino acids. CDR1 is SGHVS, CDR2 FQNEAQ, per germline. V gave up 2 bases and J gave up 6 bases, with 11 bases separating them.

The chain carries TRBV5-4 and TRBJ2-2, with a possible D match to TRBD2 (5 bases). V was shortened by 3 bases and J by 5 bases, with 11 bases between the two germline ends. CDR3 size: 14 residues. Germline CDR1 is SGHNT and CDR2 is YYREEE (reference sequence). The CDR3 DNA follows: TGTGCCAGCAGCTCCCTTAGAGGGACCGGGGAGCTGTTTTTT. This codes for CASSSLRGTGELFF.

The V call is TRBV27, the J call TRBJ2-7, with D hard to call. The V gene's germline CDR1 is MNHEY and CDR2 SMNVEV (reference sequence). The CDR3 length is 16 residues. The V end lost 2 bases, the J end lost 0 bases, and 14 bases lay between the germline ends. The CDR3 coding sequence is TGTGCCAGCAGTTTAAGGGCTGACACGAGCTCCTACGAGCAGTACTTC. Translating it yields CASSLRADTSSYEQYF.

The chain is built from TRBV18 and TRBJ2-7; possible D gene TRBD2, 5 bases. This CDR3 has 15 amino acids. Germline loops: CDR1 KGHSH, CDR2 LQKENI. Between the trimmed V and J ends, which lost 1 base and 0 bases, there was a span of 10 bases. The CDR3 bases are TGTGCCAGCTCACCACTAGCGCTCCCCTCCTACGAGCAGTACTTC. Amino acid sequence: CASSPLALPSYEQYF.

The rearrangement joins TRBV5-8 to TRBJ2-1; 7 bases align to TRBD2. V lost 0 bases, J lost 8 bases, and 5 bases stayed unmatched. Germline values: CDR1 SGHTS, CDR2 YDEGEE. The CDR3 is 14 amino acids. CDR3 DNA sequence: TGTGCCAGCAGCTTGGGAGGGAGGGGCGATGAGCAGTTCTTC. Encoded protein: CASSLGGRGDEQFF.

The J gene is TRBJ1-4, the V gene TRBV21-1. TRBV21-1 is tagged as a pseudogene. This CDR3 is built from 14 residues. The CDR3 nucleotides read TGTGCCAGCAGCAAATCGGATGTTTGTGAAAAACTGTTTTTT. Its protein is CASSKSDVCEKLFF.

The chain links TRBV30 to TRBJ1-5, with 8 bases that match TRBD1. V lost 1 base and J lost 4; bases outside the gene matches: 9. The CDR3 is 16 residues long. Germline V gene sequence: CDR1 GTSNPN, CDR2 SVGIG (reference sequence). The DNA for the CDR3 is TGTGCCTGGAGTGCTCTCAGGGGGCTCCGTAATCAGCCCCAGCATTTT. Translated: CAWSALRGLRNQPQHF.

The J gene is TRBJ2-3, the V gene TRBV27; D uncertain. This CDR3 region has 15 residues. CDR1 is MNHEY, CDR2 SMNVEV, per germline (reference sequence). V lost 9 bases to trimming and J lost 0 bases, with 16 bases between them. The CDR3 region has the DNA TGTGCCAGTAGACAATTCGAAGCGAGCACAGATACGCAGTATTTT. This encodes CASRQFEASTDTQYF.

CDR3 protein: CASSSPQGRVDQYF. CDR3 bases: TGTGCCAGCAGTTCACCCCAGGGACGGGTGGATCAGTACTTC. This chain connects TRBV28 to TRBJ2-4, with D perhaps assigned TRBD1 or TRBD2 (5 bases each). Germline-derived CDR1 and CDR2 are MDHEN and SYDVKM. Trimming cost V 4 bases and J 12 bases, with 19 bases left between them. The CDR3 loop spans 14 amino acids.

The chain links TRBV6-5 to TRBJ2-5, with TRBD1 matching 8 bases. The germline CDR1 and CDR2 sequences are MNHEY and SVGAGI. The V and J ends lost 6 bases and 3 bases, in that order; junction bases with no gene match: 6. The CDR3 has 14 residues. In nucleotides, the CDR3 is TGTGCCAGCAGACCGTGGACAGGGAAAGAGACCCAGTACTTC. Its protein product is CASRPWTGKETQYF.

The chain has TRBV4-2 and TRBJ2-7; 8 bases fit TRBD2. The length of the CDR3 is 15 residues. Germline CDR1 is LGHNA and CDR2 is YNFKEQ. V shed 1 base, J shed 0 bases, and the junction held 2 bases outside the gene matches. The CDR3 nucleotides read TGTGCCAGCAGCCAAGGAAGCGGGAGCTCCTACGAGCAGTACTTC. Translated: CASSQGSGSSYEQYF.

This clone was picked up a small number of times. As DNA, the CDR3 is TGCAGCGCCATGACAGCACAGTACTTC. Protein sequence: CSAMTAQYF. V usage is TRBV29-1 and J usage is TRBJ2-7; maybe TRBD1 (5 bases). Germline CDR1 and CDR2: SQVTM and ANQGSEA. V lost 7 bases and J 10 bases, leaving 11 bases between the germline ends. The CDR3 spans 9 residues.

The chain uses TRBV18 and TRBJ2-3; D gene ambiguous. Germline V gene data show CDR1 as KGHSH and CDR2 as LQKENI. Between the trimmed V and J ends, which lost 6 bases and 0 bases, there was a span of 4 bases. This CDR3 is built from 12 residues. The CDR3 region has the DNA TGTGCCAGCTCCCCAAGCACAGATACGCAGTATTTT. Its protein product is CASSPSTDTQYF.

V gene TRBV29-1 combines with J gene TRBJ1-4; the D gene is possibly TRBD1 (5 bases). The CDR3 contains 16 residues. The germline V gene has CDR1 SQVTM and CDR2 ANQGSEA. V was shortened by 1 base and J by 5 bases, with 17 bases between the two germline ends. The CDR3 DNA follows: TGCAGCGTTGAAGCCCTACCGGCAGGGCTAAATGAAAAACTGTTTTTT. Its translation is CSVEALPAGLNEKLFF.

This chain uses TRBV10-3 with TRBJ2-6; weak D call: TRBD2 (5 bases). Trimming shortened V by 2 bases and J by 0 bases, and 5 bases separated the two germline ends. The germline V gene encodes CDR1 ENHRY and CDR2 SYGVKD. CDR3 length equals 15 residues. CDR3 in amino acids: CAISEGLSGANVLTF. The CDR3 DNA follows: TGTGCCATCAGTGAGGGACTCTCTGGGGCCAACGTCCTGACTTTC.

The chain recombines TRBV5-4 with TRBJ2-7; 9 bases align to TRBD1. Trimming cost V 4 bases and J 6 bases; bases outside gene matches: 11. The germline gives CDR1 SGHNT, CDR2 YYREEE (reference sequence). This CDR3 region has 15 residues. The CDR3: CASSHEGTGTREQYF. The CDR3 DNA sequence: TGTGCCAGCAGCCATGAAGGGACAGGGACTCGCGAGCAGTACTTC.

The V gene is TRBV19, the J gene TRBJ1-2; D gene ambiguous. The CDR3 contains 14 residues. Per the germline V gene, CDR1 is LNHDA and CDR2 is SQIVND (reference sequence). V was pared by 3 bases and J by 2 bases, with 10 bases between. CDR3 DNA sequence: TGTGCCAGTAGTATCAAACACGGCAACTATGGCTACACCTTC. Translating gives CASSIKHGNYGYTF.